This is a list of T cell receptor beta chains from one sample in a study of T-cell memory formation after mild COVID-19. One entry per CDR3 protein, called by TCRdb with MiXCR from the 5' RACE reads. The table records 250,000 or so distinct CDR3 sequences, approximately 10% of them present only once. The material sequenced was PBMCs or a T cell subset sorted from them (not recorded which). The source of these receptors is a man younger than 35 who had mild COVID-19 (a few samples of this study predate the infection). Cell type and time point are not known. CDR3s include the opening cysteine and the closing phenylalanine or tryptophan. A D gene is named only where the DNA matches it firmly. Clone size is not always given. Where it is, it says once, few, many or a class for expanded clones.

v_gene,len,abundance,j_gene,d_gene,CDR3nt,CDR3aa
TRBV29-1,17,few,TRBJ2-4,.,TGCAGCGCCCAAACGGGGTACGGTGGTTCAGGAGAAAACATTCAGTACTTC,CSAQTGYGGSGENIQYF
TRBV10-3,14,many,TRBJ2-5,TRBD1,TGTGCCATCAAAGGGACAGACCTTCAAGAGACCCAGTACTTC,CAIKGTDLQETQYF
TRBV21-1,20,.,TRBJ2-3,.,TGTGCCAGCAGCAAAGGTGACAGGACTAGACTCCTCGGTTTCACAGATACGCAGTATTTT,CASSKGDRTRLLGFTDTQYF
TRBV5-1,14,few,TRBJ1-4,.,TGCGCCAGCAGCTTCGGTGGCCACGTTGAAAAACTGTTTTTT,CASSFGGHVEKLFF
TRBV4-3,14,many,TRBJ1-6,.,TGCGCCAGCAGAATCGGGACATCGAATTCACCCCTCCACTTT,CASRIGTSNSPLHF
TRBV6-6,11,few,TRBJ2-4,.,TGTGCCAGCAGGACCCGGAACATTCAGTACTTC,CASRTRNIQYF
TRBV20-1,14,few,TRBJ2-1,TRBD1,TGCAGTGCTACCGGGACAGCGTCCTACAATGAGCAGTTCTTC,CSATGTASYNEQFF
TRBV10-3,13,few,TRBJ2-2,TRBD1,TGTGCCATCAGAGTGGGACAGGACGCGGAGCTGTTTTTT,CAIRVGQDAELFF
TRBV30,13,.,TRBJ1-6,.,TGTGCCTGGAGTGAGGGTTTAGAATCACCCCTCCACTTT,CAWSEGLESPLHF
TRBV5-1,13,many,TRBJ1-1,.,TGCGCCAGCAAAGAACAGGGCGGCACTGAAGCTTTCTTT,CASKEQGGTEAFF